This is a list of T cell receptor beta chains from one sample in a study of blood T cell repertoires in COVID-19. Clones were sequenced by immunoSEQ multiplex PCR, and TCRdb holds only the in-frame ones, with some missing. The repertoire holds fewer than 200,000 clones, around 77% seen once, with around 3% in the top ten. The source material was peripheral blood. These receptors were taken from a man in his 70s with acute or convalescent COVID-19. The CDR3 runs from the conserved cysteine through the conserved F or W. The order of the fields is V gene, J gene, CDR3 protein.

V gene: TRBV28
J gene: TRBJ1-4
CDR3 protein: CASSLIGTANEKLFF

V gene: TRBV6-5
J gene: TRBJ2-7
CDR3 protein: CASSYSSGGSSYEQYF

V gene: TRBV5-4
J gene: TRBJ2-7
CDR3 protein: CASKGQGASRYEQYF

V gene: TRBV5-1
J gene: TRBJ2-1
CDR3 protein: CASSFGDYSYNEQFF

V gene: TRBV6-5
J gene: TRBJ2-7
CDR3 protein: CASSFSTGAFSYEQYF

V gene: TRBV20-1
J gene: TRBJ1-5
CDR3 protein: CSASPTGSPGQPQHF

V gene: TRBV6-6
J gene: TRBJ1-1
CDR3 protein: CASSLGVVEAFF

V gene: TRBV5-1
J gene: TRBJ1-2
CDR3 protein: CASSLAGQPRYGYTF

V gene: TRBV10-1
J gene: TRBJ1-2
CDR3 protein: CASSIGTGSGYTF

V gene: TRBV2
J gene: TRBJ2-1
CDR3 protein: CASSDQANPRGEQFF

V gene: TRBV28
J gene: TRBJ1-2
CDR3 protein: CASSLRTDLYGYTF

V gene: TRBV6-5
J gene: TRBJ1-6
CDR3 protein: CASSMDRVYNSPLHF

V gene: TRBV27
J gene: TRBJ1-4
CDR3 protein: CASSRTGNEKLFF

V gene: TRBV19
J gene: TRBJ2-2
CDR3 protein: CASSFTSGGASGELFF

V gene: TRBV5-5
J gene: TRBJ2-1
CDR3 protein: CASSLQGRSYNEQFF

V gene: TRBV13
J gene: TRBJ1-1
CDR3 protein: CASSLVEGRATEAFF

V gene: TRBV27
J gene: TRBJ2-3
CDR3 protein: CASSLSVRGGHRDTQYF

V gene: TRBV5-1
J gene: TRBJ1-3
CDR3 protein: CASSLGLGGQDRIFPGNTIYF

V gene: TRBV30
J gene: TRBJ2-1
CDR3 protein: CAWLKGRGEQFF

V gene: TRBV24-1
J gene: TRBJ2-5
CDR3 protein: CATSDPRGGPETQYF

V gene: TRBV28
J gene: TRBJ2-1
CDR3 protein: CASRESYNEQFF

V gene: TRBV28
J gene: TRBJ2-3
CDR3 protein: CASSSTPEDTQYF

V gene: TRBV11-3
J gene: TRBJ2-7
CDR3 protein: CASSPETRGEQYF

V gene: TRBV10-3
J gene: TRBJ1-2
CDR3 protein: CAISRTGEGGNYGYTF

V gene: TRBV15
J gene: TRBJ2-2
CDR3 protein: CATSRETGGPGELFF

V gene: TRBV7-2
J gene: TRBJ1-5
CDR3 protein: CASKGQGLDQPQHF

V gene: TRBV6-5
J gene: TRBJ2-1
CDR3 protein: CASSGTSLNNEQFF

V gene: TRBV3-1/TRBV3-2
J gene: TRBJ2-1
CDR3 protein: CASSQEGLAGQNEQFF

V gene: TRBV28
J gene: TRBJ2-7
CDR3 protein: CASSYTSGTYEQYF

V gene: TRBV7-8
J gene: TRBJ1-5
CDR3 protein: CASSKSSRGIGNQPQHF

V gene: TRBV5-4
J gene: TRBJ2-3
CDR3 protein: CASSLGLAGGGASTDTQYF

V gene: TRBV28
J gene: TRBJ1-3
CDR3 protein: CASSRGLGTGNTIYF

V gene: TRBV11-2
J gene: TRBJ2-7
CDR3 protein: CASNLNPGQDYEQYF

V gene: TRBV5-4
J gene: TRBJ2-7
CDR3 protein: CASSGLRTGGSYEQYF

V gene: TRBV14
J gene: TRBJ2-1
CDR3 protein: CASSPGLADEQFF

V gene: TRBV4-1
J gene: TRBJ2-1
CDR3 protein: CASSQAGGHEQFF

V gene: TRBV11-3
J gene: TRBJ1-2
CDR3 protein: CASSSRQGGYYGYTF

V gene: TRBV25-1
J gene: TRBJ2-7
CDR3 protein: CASTPGLAGGFSYEQYF

V gene: TRBV5-1
J gene: TRBJ1-2
CDR3 protein: CASSLVAGGRGYTF

V gene: TRBV6-1
J gene: TRBJ1-4
CDR3 protein: CASSETGTGFEKLFF

V gene: TRBV12-3/TRBV12-4
J gene: TRBJ1-2
CDR3 protein: CASSFPGGYTF

V gene: TRBV6-6
J gene: TRBJ2-6
CDR3 protein: CASSGQALSGANVLTF

V gene: TRBV10-3
J gene: TRBJ1-3
CDR3 protein: CAISGQGGNTIYF

V gene: TRBV23-1
J gene: TRBJ1-5
CDR3 protein: CASSQSSSGGDEGSNQPQHF

V gene: TRBV11-2
J gene: TRBJ1-1
CDR3 protein: CASSSPHRTGANTEAFF

V gene: TRBV15
J gene: TRBJ2-1
CDR3 protein: CATSRRDRDNEQFF

V gene: TRBV30
J gene: TRBJ2-1
CDR3 protein: CASAQGAAGGNEQFF